This record concerns one T cell receptor (beta chain) sequence. Its antigen is still unknown. Per-nucleotide qualities are absent, and no much larger clonotype sits a single base away. For sequencing of the TCRbeta CDR3 region, genomic DNA was extracted from the sorted cells. TCRbeta CDR3 regions were sequenced using the immunoSEQ Assay. Entries here come from immuneACCESS through TCRdb and include only in-frame sequences with V and J called. Some clones fail to appear in such tables; in the studies checked, an unresolved V gene covers under half of the shortfall, and the cause of the remainder is unknown. This sample lists over 60,000 clones; 85% to 90% were detected once. Of the sample, roughly 0.66% falls within the top ten clones. The source of the sample is a study of OX40 agonist ivuxolimab in advanced cancers. Study-level background: Ivuxolimab was a fully human IgG2 agonistic monoclonal antibody targeting the costimulatory receptor OX40 (CD134). Intravenous ivuxolimab was administered to patients every 2 weeks at six dose levels: 0.01, 0.1, 0.3, 1.5, 3 and 10 mg/kg. Of the approximately 50 dose-escalation patients, hepatocellular carcinoma was present in roughly 19, melanoma in approximately 15, renal cell carcinoma in 9 and head and neck cancer in 9. In the dose-escalation cohort, more than 75% of patients were male, and the mean age was approximately 64 years, with a range of roughly 23 to 85. Patients were allowed to have had prior anti-PD-1, anti-PD-L1 or anti-CTLA-4 therapy, and approximately 43% of the dose-escalation patients had previously received checkpoint inhibitors. Partial responses were achieved by three dose-escalation patients, of whom one had hepatocellular carcinoma and two had cutaneous melanoma. Peripheral TCRbeta sequencing aimed to test whether ivuxolimab altered TCR sequence diversity and caused clonal T-cell expansion. The paper describes the monotherapy dose-escalation part (N of about 57 patients) of the phase I trial of ivuxolimab. Study-wide conclusions, independent of this receptor: At doses of 0.1 to 3.0 mg/kg, clonal expansion of both CD4+ and CD8+ T cells in blood was seen between baseline and week 6. Partial responders in the 0.1-3.0 mg/kg groups had among the lowest normalized peripheral clonal expansion, especially among CD8+ T cells. The antigen specificity of the peripheral T cells that underwent clonal expansion was not determined. After ivuxolimab, CD8+ T cells had more expanded clones than CD4+ T cells on average. Low levels of normalized T-cell clonal expansion were also seen in some patients who did not respond.

The trial excluded patients who had a history of autoimmune disease or were on systemic immunosuppression. Peripheral blood for TCR sequencing was collected from all dose cohorts at baseline, on cycle 4 day 1, and on cycle 7 day 1. Samples came from an open-label, multicenter, first-in-human phase I dose-escalation trial of ivuxolimab. Adults with locally advanced or metastatic melanoma, renal cell, hepatocellular, or head and neck squamous cell carcinoma were enrolled in the trial. Before TCR sequencing, CD4+ and CD8+ T cells were separately sorted from peripheral blood. Looking up the germline V gene yields CDR1 SGHRS and CDR2 YFSETQ. The CDR3 sequence holds 17 residues, the cysteine and phenylalanine included. The only DNA kept is the CDR3, 51 bases in frame from the first base. Germline trimming: 0 bases from V, 7 bases from J; junction bases outside gene matches: 15.

In this chain, TRBV5-1 is recombined with TRBJ2-7; 8 bases in the junction line up with TRBD2. The sample here was CD4+ or CD8+ T cells sorted from blood, taken in a trial of the OX40 agonist ivuxolimab. The sequence was obtained from an adult with an advanced solid tumor such as melanoma, head and neck, liver or kidney cancer. The CDR3 reads CASSLAGGSGARGEQYF. The DNA sequence follows: TGCGCCAGCAGCTTGGCGGGTGGTAGCGGGGCTCGTGGGGAGCAGTACTTC.